Listed here are 25 T cell receptor beta chains from one sample, sequenced in a study of long-term antiretroviral therapy in people with HIV. Survey-level immunoSEQ v3.0 assays were run. TCRdb's table, derived via immunoSEQ multiplex PCR, lists solely in-frame clones and lacks some. The sample has 25,000 to 35,000 clones; 90% to 95% are singletons. The source material was unsorted PBMCs, sampled around 7.4 years after starting antiretroviral therapy. The receptors were sampled from a man aged 50-59 years with HIV.

The CDR3 here is CASSDTDRGNQPQHF. In nucleotides, the CDR3 is TGTGCCAGCAGTGATACGGACAGGGGTAATCAGCCCCAGCATTTT. This chain joins TRBV6-4 and TRBJ1-5, with TRBD1 identical over 9 bases. CDR1 MRHNA and CDR2 SNTAGT come from the germline V gene. The CDR3 runs to 15 residues. V dropped 3 bases and J dropped 4; count of bases not matched to a gene: 4.

This chain joins TRBV5-6 and TRBJ1-1, with TRBD1 matching over 7 bases. Germline V gives CDR1 SGHDT, CDR2 YYEEEE. This CDR3 region has 13 residues. The trim removed 2 bases at V and 3 bases at J, leaving 1 base unmatched. The CDR3 protein is CASSFTGDTEAFF. The CDR3 bases are TGTGCCAGCAGCTTTACAGGGGACACTGAAGCTTTCTTT.

CDR3 sequence reads: CASSLEATYGYTF. The CDR3 region has the DNA TGTGCCAGCAGCTTGGAGGCAACCTATGGCTACACCTTC. The V call is TRBV7-3, the J call TRBJ1-2, with D hard to call. V dropped 3 bases and J dropped 4 bases, with 9 bases sitting between them. The CDR3 is made up of 13 amino acids. The germline V gene has CDR1 SGHTA and CDR2 FQGTGA.

The chain employs TRBV5-1 and TRBJ2-7; 7 nucleotides align to TRBD1. Per the germline V gene, CDR1 is SGHRS and CDR2 is YFSETQ. J gave up 6 bases and V 3 bases, and 9 bases lay outside the gene matches. The CDR3 contains 14 residues. The CDR3 DNA reads as TGCGCCAGCAGCTCCTACAGGGGACAAGGCGAGCAGTACTTC. It yields the protein CASSSYRGQGEQYF.

The rearrangement links TRBV6-6 to TRBJ1-2, with D perhaps TRBD1 (5 bases). The germline gives CDR1 MNHNY, CDR2 SVGAGI (reference sequence). With 4 bases removed from V and 5 bases from J, the gap between germline ends came to 8 bases. The CDR3 is made up of 12 amino acids. The CDR3, as DNA: TGTGCCAGCAGTTCGGGACTTTATGGCTACACCTTC. Protein: CASSSGLYGYTF.

The chain couples TRBV6-1 to TRBJ1-5; TRBD1 might be the D (6 bases). The CDR3 is 13 amino acids. Germline V lookup: CDR1 MNHNS, CDR2 SASEGT. V gave up 5 bases and J gave up 7 bases, with 12 bases separating them. The CDR3: CASSRQEGQPQHF. The CDR3 region has the DNA TGTGCCAGCAGTAGACAGGAGGGCCAGCCCCAGCATTTT.

V gene TRBV30 combines with J gene TRBJ1-3; maybe TRBD1 (5 bases). The CDR3 covers 15 residues. CDR1 and CDR2 (germline): GTSNPN, SVGIG (reference sequence). The ends were cut back, 2 bases at V and 2 bases at J, with 13 bases in the middle. CDR3 sequence reads: CAWSTPAGPGNTIYF. CDR3 DNA: TGTGCCTGGAGTACCCCGGCGGGGCCTGGAAACACCATATATTTT.

The chain uses TRBV5-1 and TRBJ1-1; TRBD1 matches at 7 bases. Germline V lookup: CDR1 SGHRS, CDR2 YFSETQ. Unmatched junction bases numbered 11, after V lost 0 bases and J lost 0 bases. The CDR3 runs to 18 residues. CDR3 in amino acids: CASSLGTGSINLNTEAFF. CDR3 DNA sequence: TGCGCCAGCAGCTTGGGGACAGGCTCCATCAATTTGAACACTGAAGCTTTCTTT.

The J gene is TRBJ1-2, the V gene TRBV19, with TRBD1 matching over 8 bases. Losses at the gene ends were 6 bases for V and 4 bases for J; bases not matched to a gene: 10. The CDR3 contains 15 residues. Germline CDR1 and CDR2: LNHDA and SQIVND (reference sequence). The CDR3 sequence is CASRSDRGATYGYTF. Written as DNA, the CDR3 is TGTGCCAGTAGATCCGACAGGGGAGCGACCTATGGCTACACCTTC.

The chain employs TRBV19 and TRBJ1-5, with a weak D call TRBD1 (6 bases). There are 15 residues in the CDR3. V was clipped by 4 bases and J by 3 bases, with 13 bases between them. The germline V gene encodes CDR1 LNHDA and CDR2 SQIVND (reference sequence). CDR3 DNA: TGTGCCAGTAGTACCCGCGACAGGTCCAATCAGCCCCAGCATTTT. Amino acids: CASSTRDRSNQPQHF.

In this sample, this clone turned up once. The chain is built from TRBV2 and TRBJ2-3; D is undetermined. This CDR3 region has 14 residues. The V end was cut by 2 bases, the J end by 4 bases, with 10 bases between. In germline, CDR1 is SNHLY, CDR2 FYNNEI. CDR3 bases: TGTGCCAGCAGTGAAAGAGGCAGTTCAGATACGCAGTATTTT. Encoded protein: CASSERGSSDTQYF.

The rearrangement joins TRBV9 to TRBJ2-2; D could derive from TRBD1 or TRBD2 (5 bases each). V was trimmed by 2 bases and J by 5 bases, leaving 7 bases between them. Germline V gene data show CDR1 as SGDLS and CDR2 as YYNGEE. The CDR3 is made up of 13 amino acids. CDR3 residues: CASSVRGTGELFF. DNA for the CDR3: TGTGCCAGCAGCGTGAGGGGTACCGGGGAGCTGTTTTTT.

V gene TRBV5-1 combines with J gene TRBJ2-2; D is unresolved. CDR1 and CDR2 from the germline V gene are SGHRS and YFSETQ. The ends were cut back, 0 bases at V and 5 bases at J, with 8 bases in the middle. CDR3 length: 14 amino acids. The CDR3 here is CASSLDTATGELFF. The CDR3 DNA reads TGCGCCAGCAGCTTGGATACAGCTACCGGGGAGCTGTTTTTT.

The V call is TRBV30, the J call TRBJ1-5; D possibly corresponds to TRBD1 (5 bases). The germline CDR1 and CDR2 sequences are GTSNPN and SVGIG (reference sequence). The CDR3 runs to 16 residues. Deletions cut 3 bases from V and 6 bases from J, with 21 bases between. Written as DNA, the CDR3 is TGTGCCTGGAGCCCCTTACGGGCCACGGGGGGTCAGCCCCAGCATTTT. This translates into CAWSPLRATGGQPQHF.

This chain connects TRBV5-4 to TRBJ2-3; D is perhaps TRBD1 (6 bases). Per the germline V gene, CDR1 is SGHNT and CDR2 is YYREEE (reference sequence). V was cut by 4 bases and J by 4 bases, with 16 bases left in between. The CDR3 covers 15 residues. The CDR3 loop is CASSTTGRMADTQYF. Written as DNA, the CDR3 is TGTGCCAGCAGCACTACAGGGAGAATGGCAGATACGCAGTATTTT.

The V gene is TRBV27, the J gene TRBJ2-7, with D tentatively TRBD1 (7 bases). Germline lookup yields CDR1 MNHEY and CDR2 SMNVEV (reference sequence). The CDR3 is 14 amino acids. Trimming removed 7 bases from V and 5 bases from J, with 18 bases in between. Written as DNA, the CDR3 is TGTGCCAGCAAGATCAGGGGGGCTCCTGACGAGCAGTACTTC. Amino acids: CASKIRGAPDEQYF.

The chain links TRBV19 to TRBJ2-3, with 14 nucleotides matching TRBD2. Germline loops: CDR1 LNHDA, CDR2 SQIVND (reference sequence). This CDR3 region has 17 residues. V shed 3 bases and J 5 bases; nucleotides not matched to a gene: 7. CDR3 DNA: TGTGCCAGTAGTATCCGGACTAGCGGGGGGCTGGGAGATACGCAGTATTTT. It is translated as CASSIRTSGGLGDTQYF.

CDR3 region: CASSSGQGYGYTF. DNA of the CDR3: TGTGCCAGCAGTTCGGGACAGGGATATGGCTACACCTTC. V usage is TRBV28 and J usage is TRBJ1-2, with 9 nucleotides matching TRBD1. CDR3 length equals 13 residues. Germline loops: CDR1 MDHEN, CDR2 SYDVKM. V lost 4 bases, J lost 5 bases, and 2 bases stayed unmatched.

As DNA, the CDR3 is TGCGCCAGCAGCTTGGAAGGGTTCCACCGCTCTGGGGCCAACGTCCTGACTTTC. Translation gives CASSLEGFHRSGANVLTF. The genes are TRBV5-1 and TRBJ2-6; D unclear. Germline V lookup: CDR1 SGHRS, CDR2 YFSETQ. The CDR3 sequence is 18 residues long. Trimming left V 0 bases short and J 0 bases short, with 13 bases between.

This clone has only one observation. The rearrangement uses TRBV6-1 and TRBJ2-3; no reliable D call. Germline values: CDR1 MNHNS, CDR2 SASEGT. The CDR3 totals 14 residues. Trimming removed 1 base from V and 3 bases from J, with 8 bases in between. CDR3 nucleotide sequence: TGTGCCAGCAGTGAAGTGACTGCTACAGATACGCAGTATTTT. Translation gives CASSEVTATDTQYF.

This CDR3 reads CASGVTDRGLNTEAFF. The CDR3 DNA sequence: TGTGCCAGCGGGGTTACGGACAGGGGGCTGAACACTGAAGCTTTCTTT. The V and J genes are TRBV28 and TRBJ1-1, with TRBD1 matching 11 bases. V lost 8 bases, J lost 0 bases, and 8 bases stayed unmatched. Germline-derived CDR1 and CDR2 are MDHEN and SYDVKM. This CDR3 region has 16 residues.

The V gene is TRBV5-1, the J gene TRBJ2-3; D tentatively fits TRBD1 or TRBD2 (5 bases each). Between the trimmed V and J ends, which lost 1 base and 5 bases, there was a span of 14 bases. CDR1 is SGHRS, CDR2 YFSETQ, per germline. The CDR3 spans 15 residues. CDR3 sequence: CASSLFARAGDTQYF. CDR3 DNA: TGCGCCAGCAGCTTGTTTGCCAGGGCGGGAGATACGCAGTATTTT.

The chain's CDR3 is CASTVTSGAPEQYF. Written as DNA, the CDR3 is TGTGCCAGCACCGTGACTAGCGGGGCGCCGGAGCAGTACTTC. The chain is built from TRBV2 and TRBJ2-7; 11 nucleotides line up with TRBD2. The CDR3 totals 14 residues. V dropped 7 bases and J dropped 7; count of bases not matched to a gene: 9. In germline, CDR1 is SNHLY, CDR2 FYNNEI.

The V call is TRBV7-3, the J call TRBJ2-7; no reliable D call. This CDR3 contains 13 residues. V lost 5 bases and J lost 0, with 8 bases in between. Germline assignment: CDR1 SGHTA and CDR2 FQGTGA. The CDR3 DNA reads TGTGCCAGCAGCCTCACAGCCTCCTACGAGCAGTACTTC. Translated: CASSLTASYEQYF.

This chain uses TRBV6-5 with TRBJ2-1; D is unclear. V was trimmed by 6 bases and J by 0 bases, leaving 12 bases between them. Germline V CDR1 and CDR2: MNHEY, SVGAGI. The CDR3 consists of 15 residues. The CDR3 protein is CASSEQKLSYNEQFF. CDR3 DNA sequence: TGTGCCAGCAGCGAACAGAAACTCTCCTACAATGAGCAGTTCTTC.